Here is one TCR beta chain with its context. This CDR3 is 14 amino acids long. The trim removed 7 bases at V and 4 bases at J, leaving 9 bases unmatched. Germline assignment: CDR1 MDHEN and CDR2 SYDVKM. The data originate from a study of blood T cell repertoires in COVID-19. TCRdb keeps only in-frame clones here, not all; method: immunoSEQ multiplex PCR. The table lists tens of thousands of clones, roughly four fifths of them singletons, with 7% to 7.5% in the top ten. The sequence came from a man aged 35-49 years with acute or convalescent COVID-19. The J gene is TRBJ2-5, the V gene TRBV28, with TRBD2 matching 7 bases. The specimen sequenced was peripheral blood. Here the CDR3 reads CASTLGGVRETQYF. The CDR3, as DNA: TGTGCCAGCACCCTGGGAGGGGTAAGAGAGACCCAGTACTTC.